Listed here are 29 T cell receptor beta chains from one sample, sequenced in a study of regulatory T cells in long-lasting Graves disease. Specified time point: persistent/refractory GD, antithyroid drugs over 5 years with positive TRAb. The TCR library used RNA extracted from PBMCs. Assembly of TCR beta libraries relied on iRepertoire HTBI primers together with Arm-PCR of CDR3 regions. In TCRdb, the multiplex PCR reads were re-called with MiXCR into one record per CDR3 protein. This table holds a few hundred thousand distinct CDR3 sequences, approximately 23% found once. The starting material was peripheral blood mononuclear cells (PBMCs), obtained when the disease was refractory, from a patient treated with antithyroid drugs. The receptor set was obtained from a female donor with Graves disease.

This clonotype was recorded many times. The chain has TRBV27 and TRBJ1-5; D gene unclear. Trimming pared 3 bases from V and 5 bases from J, leaving 8 bases between. Looked up from germline, CDR1 is MNHEY and CDR2 is SMNVEV (reference sequence). The length of the CDR3 is 13 residues. This chain's CDR3 is CASSLDYYQPQHF. CDR3 bases: TGTGCCAGCAGTTTGGACTACTATCAGCCCCAGCATTTT.

The CDR3 spells CASSVRESRYEQYF. In DNA form, the CDR3 reads TGTGCCAGCTCGGTAAGGGAGAGCCGCTACGAGCAGTACTTC. The rearrangement uses TRBV18 and TRBJ2-7; TRBD2 might be the D (5 bases). This CDR3 is 14 amino acids long. The germline V gene has CDR1 KGHSH and CDR2 LQKENI. V was cut by 6 bases and J by 3 bases, with 15 bases left in between.

This clonotype was found many times. J is TRBJ2-7 and V is TRBV28; TRBD1 might be the D (6 bases). The germline CDR1 and CDR2 sequences are MDHEN and SYDVKM. The CDR3 loop spans 13 amino acids. The germline V and J ends were trimmed by 5 bases and 6 bases, with 14 bases remaining between them. The CDR3 bases are TGTGCCAGCAGTCCCCACAGGGTTGGCGAGCAGTACTTC. This gives the protein CASSPHRVGEQYF.

V usage is TRBV6-1 and J usage is TRBJ1-5; D gene uncertain. The V and J ends lost 6 bases and 9 bases respectively, with 12 bases between them. CDR3 length: 12 amino acids. Germline CDR1 MNHNS, CDR2 SASEGT. The CDR3 protein is CASSDNIGPQHF. In nucleotides, the CDR3 is TGTGCCAGCAGCGATAACATCGGGCCCCAGCATTTT.

The chain uses TRBV30 and TRBJ2-4; D not resolved. CDR3 length: 15 amino acids. Trimming cost V 1 base and J 2 bases, with 12 bases left between them. The germline V gene encodes CDR1 GTSNPN and CDR2 SVGIG (reference sequence). This chain's CDR3 is CAWSGAGETKNIQYF. CDR3 in DNA: TGTGCCTGGAGTGGGGCCGGAGAGACCAAAAACATTCAGTACTTC.

The chain employs TRBV6-1 and TRBJ2-2, with 13 bases fitting TRBD2. There are 17 residues in the CDR3. The germline gives CDR1 MNHNS, CDR2 SASEGT. J was trimmed by 1 base and V by 4 bases; bases with no gene match: 3. The CDR3 DNA sequence: TGTGCCAGCAGTGGGACTAGCGGGAGAGGGAACACCGGGGAGCTGTTTTTT. Its translation is CASSGTSGRGNTGELFF.

J is TRBJ2-3 and V is TRBV7-2; the D is unclear. The CDR3 has 12 amino acids. Germline lookup yields CDR1 SGHTA and CDR2 FQGNSA. Trimming took 1 base from V and 6 from J, leaving 5 bases between them. The CDR3 region has the DNA TGTGCCAGCAGCTTAGATCGGGATACGCAGTATTTT. It codes for CASSLDRDTQYF.

The table lists this clonotype with many counts. This sequence joins TRBV24-1 and TRBJ2-7, with D tentatively TRBD1 (6 bases). Per the germline V gene, CDR1 is KGHDR and CDR2 is SFDVKD. CDR3 size: 15 residues. Trimming removed 5 bases from V and 2 bases from J, with 15 bases in between. The CDR3 sequence is CATSATGQIPYEQYF. For the CDR3, the DNA is TGTGCCACCAGTGCCACAGGACAGATCCCCTACGAGCAGTACTTC.

This clonotype came up many times. The chain recombines TRBV2 with TRBJ2-1; D gene unclear. CDR3 length: 15 amino acids. Per germline, CDR1 SNHLY and CDR2 FYNNEI. V was clipped by 11 bases and J by 7 bases, with 24 bases between them. The CDR3 is CAVHLPGSVGNEQFF. For the CDR3, the DNA is TGTGCCGTTCACCTTCCGGGCTCAGTGGGGAATGAGCAGTTCTTC.

In this sample, this clonotype turned up a few times. V and J are TRBV6-1 and TRBJ1-5, with 9 bases identical to TRBD1. This CDR3 is 14 amino acids long. V dropped 6 bases and J dropped 4; count of bases not matched to a gene: 4. Germline V gene data show CDR1 as MNHNS and CDR2 as SASEGT. The CDR3 nucleotides are TGTGCCAGCAGGACAGGGGGTGGTAATCAGCCCCAGCATTTT. This sequence encodes CASRTGGGNQPQHF.

This clonotype was seen a handful of times. The chain uses TRBV29-1 and TRBJ1-1; D unclear. The CDR3 contains 13 residues. Per the germline V gene, CDR1 is SQVTM and CDR2 is ANQGSEA. Trimming took 6 bases from V and 0 from J, leaving 11 bases between them. CDR3 sequence: CSVGRRMNTEAFF. In DNA, the CDR3 is TGCAGCGTCGGACGGAGGATGAACACTGAAGCTTTCTTT.

This clonotype occurred many times. The V and J genes are TRBV7-3 and TRBJ1-2; 10 bases match TRBD1. The ends lost 5 bases at V and 4 bases at J; junction bases unmatched: 7. This CDR3 has 15 amino acids. In germline, CDR1 is SGHTA, CDR2 FQGTGA. CDR3 region: CASSNMGQGSYGYTF. CDR3 sequence (DNA): TGTGCCAGCAGCAATATGGGACAGGGGAGCTATGGCTACACCTTC.

At least ten counts were recorded for this clonotype. The gene calls are TRBV20-1 and TRBJ1-1; no reliable D call. Germline V CDR1 and CDR2: DFQATT, SNEGSKA (reference sequence). V lost 3 bases and J lost 1, with 6 bases in between. The CDR3 loop spans 12 amino acids. CDR3 region: CSARATNTEAFF. As DNA, the CDR3 is TGCAGTGCTAGGGCGACGAACACTGAAGCTTTCTTT.

The rearrangement links TRBV6-4 to TRBJ2-5; 7 bases map to TRBD1. Germline V gene lookup returns CDR1 MRHNA and CDR2 SNTAGT. Trimming removed 2 bases from V and 0 bases from J; junction bases left unmatched: 3. CDR3 size: 15 residues. The CDR3 DNA is TGTGCCAGCAGTGACGACAGGGCGTACCAAGAGACCCAGTACTTC. This codes for CASSDDRAYQETQYF.

The chain joins TRBV7-2 to TRBJ1-1, with TRBD1 as a possible D gene (6 bases). Germline V gene data show CDR1 as SGHTA and CDR2 as FQGNSA. The length of the CDR3 is 14 residues. The V end was cut by 5 bases, the J end by 7 bases, with 17 bases between. The CDR3, as DNA: TGTGCCAGCAGCCCACAAAGAGGGGGTTATGAAGCTTTCTTT. As protein: CASSPQRGGYEAFF.

The V call is TRBV6-4, the J call TRBJ1-1; D uncertain. The length of the CDR3 is 14 residues. V lost 2 bases and J 1 base, leaving 8 bases between the germline ends. Looked up from germline, CDR1 is MRHNA and CDR2 is SNTAGT. This chain's CDR3 is CASSDRLENTEAFF. The CDR3 region has the DNA TGTGCCAGCAGTGACCGGCTAGAGAACACTGAAGCTTTCTTT.

This clonotype was observed a few times. The chain has TRBV28 and TRBJ2-3; D is ambiguous. V shed 6 bases and J shed 7 bases, with 8 bases lying between them. CDR1 is MDHEN and CDR2 is SYDVKM in the germline V gene. The CDR3 is made up of 11 amino acids. CDR3 DNA sequence: TGTGCCAGCAGGAGGTCAAATACGCAGTATTTT. Encoded protein: CASRRSNTQYF.

This clonotype was picked up one time. Since a far larger clone is one base different, this is likely a read error. V usage is TRBV7-2 and J usage is TRBJ2-5; TRBD2 might be the D (6 bases). The length of the CDR3 is 15 residues. V dropped 3 bases and J dropped 4 bases, with 15 bases sitting between them. Germline-derived CDR1 and CDR2 are SGHTA and FQGNSA. CDR3 amino acids: CASSLAGYRGETQYF. The DNA for the CDR3 is TGTGCCAGCAGCTTGGCGGGGTATAGGGGAGAGACCCAGTACTTC.

In this sample, this clonotype turned up a few times. The chain has TRBV27 and TRBJ2-7, with D possibly TRBD2 on 5 matching bases. This CDR3 comprises 12 residues. Germline assignment: CDR1 MNHEY and CDR2 SMNVEV (reference sequence). V lost 8 bases and J 4 bases, leaving 12 bases between the germline ends. The CDR3 reads CASSTNVYEQYF. CDR3 DNA sequence: TGTGCCAGCTCGACTAATGTGTACGAGCAGTACTTC.

Points on this clonotype: A much more abundant neighbour one base away suggests this may be a read error. The V call is TRBV29-1, the J call TRBJ1-1, with unresolved D. Trimming shortened V by 4 bases and J by 4 bases, and 4 bases separated the two germline ends. Germline V gene sequence: CDR1 SQVTM, CDR2 ANQGSEA. This CDR3 is 10 amino acids long. This CDR3 reads CSVVCTEAFF. Here the CDR3 DNA reads TGCAGCGTTGTTTGCACTGAAGCTTTCTTT.

This clonotype was seen repeatedly, ten times or more. The rearrangement uses TRBV7-3 and TRBJ1-1; D ambiguous. Germline loops: CDR1 SGHTA, CDR2 FQGTGA. The CDR3 consists of 13 residues. The V and J ends lost 6 bases and 1 base respectively, with 9 bases between them. The chain's CDR3 is CASSLMGNTEAFF. The CDR3 coding sequence is TGTGCCAGCAGTTTGATGGGGAACACTGAAGCTTTCTTT.

Of note for this clonotype: A much larger clone differs from this one at a single base, so this may be a read error. The V call is TRBV2, the J call TRBJ1-3; 11 bases line up with TRBD1. The CDR3 runs 13 residues. Germline loops: CDR1 SNHLY, CDR2 FYNNEI. The chain's CDR3 is CASEGQGGNNIYF. CDR3 DNA sequence: TGTGCCAGCGAGGGACAGGGGGGAAACAACATATATTTT.

The chain couples TRBV5-1 to TRBJ2-6, with 11 bases matching TRBD1. Germline lookup yields CDR1 SGHRS and CDR2 YFSETQ. The trim removed 2 bases at V and 0 bases at J, leaving 10 bases unmatched. The CDR3 spans 20 residues. The CDR3 sequence: CASSLHPDRGLNSGANVLTF. CDR3 DNA: TGCGCCAGCAGCTTACACCCGGACAGGGGGCTCAACTCTGGGGCCAACGTCCTGACTTTC.

This clonotype appeared many times. The chain has TRBV28 and TRBJ2-7, with unresolved D. CDR3 length equals 13 residues. The V end lost 7 bases, the J end lost 7 bases, and 17 bases lay between the germline ends. In germline, CDR1 is MDHEN, CDR2 SYDVKM. This CDR3 reads CASKGGTRREQYF. In DNA form, the CDR3 reads TGTGCCAGCAAAGGTGGCACAAGGAGAGAGCAGTACTTC.

The chain recombines TRBV7-2 with TRBJ1-2; 7 positions agree with TRBD1. Losses at the gene ends were 5 bases for V and 3 bases for J; bases not matched to a gene: 15. Germline V gene lookup returns CDR1 SGHTA and CDR2 FQGNSA. The CDR3 spans 17 residues. The CDR3 coding sequence is TGTGCCAGCAGCCGCCAAGGAAGGGACAGAGATCACTATGGCTACACCTTC. Amino acid sequence: CASSRQGRDRDHYGYTF. The whole variable domain, filled in from reference TRBV7-2 and TRBJ1-2, reads GAGVSQSPSNKVTEKGKDVELRCDPISGHTALYWYRQSLGQGLEFLIYFQGNSAPDKSGLPSDRFSAERTGGSVSTLTIQRTQQEDSAVYLCASSRQGRDRDHYGYTFGSGTRLTVV.

At least ten counts were recorded for this clonotype. CDR3 sequence (DNA): TGTGCCAGCAGCCGATTAGGGCCCCAGCATTTT. It is translated as CASSRLGPQHF. V and J are TRBV28 and TRBJ1-5; D unresolved. In germline, CDR1 is MDHEN, CDR2 SYDVKM. This CDR3 has 11 residues. V was shortened by 6 bases and J by 9 bases, with 9 bases between the two germline ends.

This clonotype was found a few times. The V and J genes are TRBV20-1 and TRBJ2-5; D may be TRBD2 (6 bases). The CDR3 has 13 amino acids. CDR1 is DFQATT, CDR2 SNEGSKA, per germline (reference sequence). The V and J ends lost 5 bases and 3 bases respectively, with 13 bases between them. CDR3 amino acids: CSAPGVGEETQYF. The DNA of the CDR3 is TGCAGTGCTCCGGGAGTGGGCGAAGAGACCCAGTACTTC.

The table lists this clonotype with many counts. The CDR3 protein is CASSFSSVNQPQHF. CDR3 DNA sequence: TGTGCCAGCAGTTTTTCCTCAGTTAATCAGCCCCAGCATTTT. The genes are TRBV12-3 or TRBV12-4 and TRBJ1-5, with D hard to call. V gave up 3 bases and J gave up 4 bases, with 10 bases separating them. The CDR3 has 14 residues.

This clonotype was found many times. The rearrangement uses TRBV2 and TRBJ1-4; no clear D. Trimming cost V 0 bases and J 2 bases, with 16 bases left between them. Looked up from germline, CDR1 is SNHLY and CDR2 is FYNNEI. The CDR3 is 18 residues long. The CDR3 reads CASSEAPLSSATNEKLFF. CDR3 bases: TGTGCCAGCAGTGAAGCGCCCTTAAGCTCGGCGACTAATGAAAAACTGTTTTTT.